The 20 T cell receptor beta chains below were found in one sample sequenced in a study of cytomegalovirus exposure and HLA in healthy donors. 13 Jbeta primers and 60 Vbeta primers were used for the PCR. Profiling relied on immunoSEQ multiplex PCR, and the TCRdb table lists in-frame clones only, not all of them. In the table there are around 94,000 clones, about four fifths of which are singletons. The sequenced sample was PBMCs. The receptors were gathered from a man younger than 35 in good health and CMV-seronegative.

This clone was counted only a few times. This chain links TRBV6-5 with TRBJ1-6; 7 bases align to TRBD1. Germline-derived CDR1 and CDR2 are MNHEY and SVGAGI. The CDR3 spans 13 residues. Trimming took 5 bases from V and 13 from J; bases not matched to a gene: 8. CDR3 sequence reads: CASSTRQGSPLHF. The CDR3 region has the DNA TGTGCCAGCAGTACAAGACAGGGATCCCCCCTCCACTTT.

This clone was seen only a few times. The chain combines TRBV6-5 with TRBJ2-1; tentatively, D is TRBD1 (6 bases). The germline V gene encodes CDR1 MNHEY and CDR2 SVGAGI. This CDR3 is 14 amino acids long. Trimming removed 7 bases from V and 3 bases from J, with 13 bases in between. The CDR3 sequence is CASMTGLGYNEQFF. In nucleotides, the CDR3 is TGTGCCAGCATGACAGGCTTAGGCTACAATGAGCAGTTCTTC.

This chain uses TRBV29-1 with TRBJ2-1, with 12 nucleotides matching TRBD2. After removal of 7 bases from V and 7 bases from J, the junction contained 8 bases not matched to a gene. Germline V gene sequence: CDR1 SQVTM, CDR2 ANQGSEA. The CDR3 is 14 residues long. CDR3 nucleotide sequence: TGCAGCGCACTACTAGCGGGAGGCCTAAATGAGCAGTTCTTC. Its translation: CSALLAGGLNEQFF.

The gene calls are TRBV5-1 and TRBJ2-1; D may be TRBD2 (6 bases). The CDR3 totals 16 residues. Trimming left V 4 bases short and J 2 bases short, with 16 bases between. Germline CDR1 reads SGHRS; CDR2 reads YFSETQ. DNA for the CDR3: TGCGCCAGCAGCGTGGACGGGGGAGACCCCTACAATGAGCAGTTCTTC. This codes for CASSVDGGDPYNEQFF.

This clone was seen more than once but under ten times. This chain links TRBV2 with TRBJ1-1; 7 bases align to TRBD1. This CDR3 region has 13 residues. Trimming cost V 5 bases and J 5 bases; bases outside gene matches: 5. Germline V gene data show CDR1 as SNHLY and CDR2 as FYNNEI. The CDR3 loop reads CASSSGGGTEAFF. CDR3 in DNA: TGTGCCAGCAGTTCAGGGGGAGGAACTGAAGCTTTCTTT.

The chain is built from TRBV7-2 and TRBJ1-2; D remains unclear. This CDR3 spans 15 amino acids. Germline V gene data show CDR1 as SGHTA and CDR2 as FQGNSA. V was trimmed by 2 bases and J by 3 bases, leaving 13 bases between them. CDR3 DNA: TGTGCCAGCAGCTTATATCCGGAGTCCCACTATGGCTACACCTTC. Amino acid sequence: CASSLYPESHYGYTF.

This chain links TRBV5-4 with TRBJ2-5; the D gene is possibly TRBD1 (6 bases). The CDR3 sequence is 15 residues long. Trimming stripped 3 bases from V and 3 bases from J, with 15 bases between. CDR1 and CDR2 from the germline V gene are SGHNT and YYREEE (reference sequence). This chain's CDR3 is CASSWGLALEETQYF. CDR3 nucleotides: TGTGCCAGCAGCTGGGGGCTAGCACTCGAAGAGACCCAGTACTTC.

The chain uses TRBV5-4 and TRBJ1-2; TRBD1 might be the D (5 bases). In germline, CDR1 is SGHNT, CDR2 YYREEE (reference sequence). The CDR3 extends over 14 amino acids. V was pared by 3 bases and J by 6 bases, with 15 bases between. CDR3 in DNA: TGTGCCAGCAGCTCGAGAGTGGGGCGCCATGGCTACACCTTC. Residues: CASSSRVGRHGYTF.

This chain joins TRBV2 and TRBJ2-4; D remains unclear. This CDR3 has 13 amino acids. Trimming removed 4 bases at V and 1 base at J, with 5 bases between. Germline assignment: CDR1 SNHLY and CDR2 FYNNEI. CDR3 amino acids: CASSAQAKNIQYF. The CDR3 bases are TGTGCCAGCAGTGCGCAGGCCAAAAACATTCAGTACTTC. The full variable domain, its missing parts supplied by reference TRBV2 and TRBJ2-4, is EPEVTQTPSHQVTQMGQEVILRCVPISNHLYFYWYRQILGQKVEFLVSFYNNEISEKSEIFDDQFSVERPDGSNFTLKIRSTKLEDSAMYFCASSAQAKNIQYFGAGTRLSVL.

The chain combines TRBV6-5 with TRBJ1-2, with 8 bases fitting TRBD1. CDR1 is MNHEY, CDR2 SVGAGI, per germline. V shed 6 bases and J 2 bases; nucleotides not matched to a gene: 8. The CDR3 loop spans 15 amino acids. The CDR3 DNA reads as TGTGCCAGCAGCCCTGGACAGGGTGGGAACTATGGCTACACCTTC. Amino acid sequence: CASSPGQGGNYGYTF.

The V call is TRBV6-6, the J call TRBJ1-1; TRBD1 matches 7 bases. The CDR3 length is 14 residues. Germline trimming cut 4 bases from V and 4 bases from J; bases unmatched to any gene: 6. Germline V lookup: CDR1 MNHNY, CDR2 SVGAGI (reference sequence). CDR3 in DNA: TGTGCCAGCAGTTCCCCGGACAGGCCCACTGAAGCTTTCTTT. It yields the protein CASSSPDRPTEAFF.

In its sample, this clone was seen a few times. The J gene is TRBJ1-2, the V gene TRBV21-1; TRBD1 is the table's D call, not checked against the DNA. TRBV21-1 is classified as a pseudogene. The CDR3 spans 13 residues. The CDR3 loop reads CASSADTGCGYTF. CDR3 coding DNA: TGTGCCAGCAGCGCCGATACAGGGTGCGGCTACACCTTC.

The chain joins TRBV29-1 to TRBJ1-2, with 7 bases fitting TRBD1. The CDR3 runs 13 residues. After removal of 6 bases from V and 3 bases from J, the junction contained 7 bases not matched to a gene. The germline gives CDR1 SQVTM, CDR2 ANQGSEA. CDR3 sequence (DNA): TGCAGCGTGAGAACCGGGACAGACTATGGCTACACCTTC. Translation: CSVRTGTDYGYTF.

This CDR3 is CSVVDSLEKLFF. DNA for the CDR3: TGCAGCGTTGTGGACAGCCTTGAAAAACTGTTTTTT. The genes are TRBV29-1 and TRBJ1-4, with D possibly being TRBD1 (6 bases). Trimming removed 4 bases at V and 7 bases at J, with 10 bases between. The germline CDR1 and CDR2 sequences are SQVTM and ANQGSEA. The CDR3 contains 12 residues.

This chain uses TRBV14 with TRBJ1-2; D not resolved. Trimming pared 4 bases from V and 6 bases from J, leaving 15 bases between. The CDR3 is 14 amino acids. Germline values: CDR1 SGHDN, CDR2 FVKESK. The CDR3 sequence: CASSLRGVGNGYTF. CDR3 bases: TGTGCCAGCAGCCTCCGCGGGGTGGGGAATGGCTACACCTTC.

V gene TRBV27 combines with J gene TRBJ2-7; 8 bases align to TRBD1. From germline, CDR1 is MNHEY and CDR2 SMNVEV (reference sequence). Trimming cost V 3 bases and J 4 bases; bases outside gene matches: 5. There are 14 residues in the CDR3. The CDR3 nucleotides read TGTGCCAGCAGTTTTAACAGGGGGTTATACGAGCAGTACTTC. Its protein is CASSFNRGLYEQYF.

This chain uses TRBV6-1 with TRBJ1-1; tentative D call: TRBD1 (5 bases). V dropped 2 bases and J dropped 5 bases, with 15 bases sitting between them. Germline loops: CDR1 MNHNS, CDR2 SASEGT. This CDR3 region has 15 residues. In DNA, the CDR3 is TGTGCCAGCAGTGAATGGCGGGGCGGGGAGACTGAAGCTTTCTTT. As protein: CASSEWRGGETEAFF.

The V call is TRBV29-1, the J call TRBJ2-1, with 10 bases aligning to TRBD2. CDR1 is SQVTM and CDR2 is ANQGSEA in the germline V gene. V lost 4 bases and J lost 3; bases outside the gene matches: 3. This CDR3 comprises 14 residues. CDR3 amino acids: CSVVRTSGYNEQFF. CDR3 DNA sequence: TGCAGCGTTGTCCGGACTAGCGGCTACAATGAGCAGTTCTTC.

The rearrangement uses TRBV15 and TRBJ2-2; TRBD1 aligns across 7 bases. With V trimmed by 1 base and J by 0 bases, 8 bases remained unmatched. CDR3 length: 18 residues. In germline, CDR1 is LNHNV, CDR2 YYDKDF (reference sequence). The DNA for the CDR3 is TGTGCCACCAGCAGAGCCTACACAGGGGCGCCGAACACCGGGGAGCTGTTTTTT. Translating it yields CATSRAYTGAPNTGELFF.

V gene TRBV27 combines with J gene TRBJ1-3; D is unclear. The CDR3 runs to 15 residues. Per germline, CDR1 MNHEY and CDR2 SMNVEV (reference sequence). Trimming cost V 0 bases and J 3 bases, with 9 bases left between them. CDR3 in DNA: TGTGCCAGCAGTTTATCGAACAGCCTTGGAAACACCATATATTTT. Translating it yields CASSLSNSLGNTIYF.